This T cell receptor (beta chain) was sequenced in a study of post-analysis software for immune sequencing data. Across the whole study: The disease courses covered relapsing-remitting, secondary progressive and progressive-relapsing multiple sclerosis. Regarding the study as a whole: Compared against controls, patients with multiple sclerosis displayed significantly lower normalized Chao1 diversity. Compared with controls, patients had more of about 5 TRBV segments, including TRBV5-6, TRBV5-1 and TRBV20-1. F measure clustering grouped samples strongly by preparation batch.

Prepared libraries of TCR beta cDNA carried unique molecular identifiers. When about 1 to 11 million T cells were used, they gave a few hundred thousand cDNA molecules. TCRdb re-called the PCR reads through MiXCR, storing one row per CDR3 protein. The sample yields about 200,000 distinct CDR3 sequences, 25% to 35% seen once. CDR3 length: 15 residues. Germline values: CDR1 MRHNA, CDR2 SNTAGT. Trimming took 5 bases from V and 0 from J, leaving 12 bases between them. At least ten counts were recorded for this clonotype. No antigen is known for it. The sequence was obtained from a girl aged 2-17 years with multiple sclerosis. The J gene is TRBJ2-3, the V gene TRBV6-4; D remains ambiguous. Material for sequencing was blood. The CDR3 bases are TGTGCCAGCAGTCCACTGCCCGACAGCACAGATACGCAGTATTTT. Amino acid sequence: CASSPLPDSTDTQYF.